Below, 8 T cell receptor beta chains from the same sample are listed, as sequenced in a study of a mutant IDH1 vaccine in newly diagnosed glioma. Clones were read by immunoSEQ multiplex PCR, and TCRdb kept only the in-frame ones, dropping some. The table records almost 95,000 clones, roughly 91% of them present only once. No antigen has been identified for these receptors. The sample's time point: week 47, end of study. Alongside topical imiquimod, each dose of vaccine comprised 300 ug of mutant IDH1 20-mer peptide. This sample comprised PBMCs, obtained from a glioma patient whose treatment included an IDH1 peptide vaccine. The receptors here all came from a woman in her fifties or sixties with glioma.

This chain joins TRBV28 and TRBJ1-2; TRBD1 is a possible D gene (5 bases). The CDR3 spans 14 residues. From germline, CDR1 is MDHEN and CDR2 SYDVKM. Trimming left V 5 bases short and J 7 bases short, with 17 bases between. Here the CDR3 reads CASSGRPPGLGYTF. The CDR3 coding sequence is TGTGCCAGCAGTGGCCGGCCTCCGGGACTTGGCTACACCTTC.

The CDR3 spells CASGGPESSYNEQFF. The CDR3 DNA sequence: TGTGCCAGCGGAGGACCGGAGAGCTCCTACAATGAGCAGTTCTTC. This chain connects TRBV6-6 to TRBJ2-1; a possible D gene is TRBD2 (5 bases). Trimming removed 8 bases at V and 0 bases at J, with 14 bases between. This CDR3 contains 15 residues. The germline CDR1 and CDR2 sequences are MNHNY and SVGAGI (reference sequence).

The V and J genes are TRBV28 and TRBJ2-7, with a weak D call TRBD2 (7 bases). Trimming stripped 2 bases from V and 6 bases from J, with 11 bases between. The V gene's germline CDR1 is MDHEN and CDR2 SYDVKM. There are 13 residues in the CDR3. The CDR3 protein is CASSLAGACEQYF. DNA of the CDR3: TGTGCCAGCAGTTTAGCGGGGGCCTGCGAGCAGTACTTC.

The gene calls are TRBV5-6 and TRBJ2-7; TRBD1 matches at 7 bases. This CDR3 is 13 amino acids long. Germline values: CDR1 SGHDT, CDR2 YYEEEE. J was trimmed by 6 bases and V by 4 bases; bases with no gene match: 7. The CDR3 nucleotides are TGTGCCAGCAGCCCGACAGGGAGCGGCGAGCAGTACTTC. This gives the protein CASSPTGSGEQYF.

This chain connects TRBV27 to TRBJ2-7; the D is unclear. CDR3 size: 15 residues. Germline CDR1 MNHEY, CDR2 SMNVEV (reference sequence). With 3 bases removed from V and 5 bases from J, the gap between germline ends came to 17 bases. The CDR3 reads CASSFGLRASHEQYF. The CDR3 DNA follows: TGTGCCAGCAGTTTCGGGCTACGAGCTTCCCACGAGCAGTACTTC.

V usage is TRBV29-1 and J usage is TRBJ2-5, with D unresolved. The last part of the DNA fits TRBJ2-7 better; the J call may be wrong. Germline-derived CDR1 and CDR2 are SQVTM and ANQGSEA. The CDR3 length is 11 residues. In DNA, the CDR3 is TGCAGCGTTGATGGTTCCTACGAGCAGTACTTC. Protein product: CSVDGSYEQYF.

The genes are TRBV7-2 and TRBJ1-6; D may be TRBD1 (5 bases). V was shortened by 4 bases and J by 5 bases, with 9 bases between the two germline ends. Germline CDR1 SGHTA, CDR2 FQGNSA. The CDR3 sequence is 14 residues long. CDR3 coding DNA: TGTGCCAGCAGCTCGACAGTTAATAATTCACCCCTCCACTTT. Translating it yields CASSSTVNNSPLHF.

This sequence joins TRBV19 and TRBJ1-5; D not certain. The germline V and J ends were trimmed by 5 bases and 6 bases, with 17 bases remaining between them. The germline CDR1 and CDR2 sequences are LNHDA and SQIVND (reference sequence). This CDR3 spans 15 amino acids. CDR3 amino acids: CASSPGGRGSQPQHF. Written as DNA, the CDR3 is TGTGCCAGTAGTCCGGGCGGACGAGGCAGTCAGCCCCAGCATTTT. The variable domain in full, with the rest retrieved from reference TRBV19 and TRBJ1-5, is DGGITQSPKYLFRKEGQNVTLSCEQNLNHDAMYWYRQDPGQGLRLIYYSQIVNDFQKGDIAEGYSVSREKKESFPLTVTSAQKNPTAFYLCASSPGGRGSQPQHFGDGTRLSIL.